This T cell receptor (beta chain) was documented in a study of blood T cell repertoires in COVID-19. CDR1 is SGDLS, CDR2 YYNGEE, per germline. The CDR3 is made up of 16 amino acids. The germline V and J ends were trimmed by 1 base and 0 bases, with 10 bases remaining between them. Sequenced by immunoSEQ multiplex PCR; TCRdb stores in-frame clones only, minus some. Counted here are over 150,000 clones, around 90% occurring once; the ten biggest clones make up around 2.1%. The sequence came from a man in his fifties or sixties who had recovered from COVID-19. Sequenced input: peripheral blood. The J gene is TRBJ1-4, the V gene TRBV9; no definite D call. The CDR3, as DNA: TGTGCCAGCAGCGTAAGTGGGCGAGCAACTAATGAAAAACTGTTTTTT. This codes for CASSVSGRATNEKLFF.